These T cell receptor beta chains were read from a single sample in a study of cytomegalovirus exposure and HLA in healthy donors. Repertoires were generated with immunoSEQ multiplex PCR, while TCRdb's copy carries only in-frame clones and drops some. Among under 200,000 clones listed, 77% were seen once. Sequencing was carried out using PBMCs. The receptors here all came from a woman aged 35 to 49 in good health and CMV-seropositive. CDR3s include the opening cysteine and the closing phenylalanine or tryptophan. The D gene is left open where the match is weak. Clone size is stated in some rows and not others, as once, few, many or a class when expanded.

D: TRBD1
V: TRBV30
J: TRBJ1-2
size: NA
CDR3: CAWSPGGQSFYGYTF
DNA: TGTGCCTGGAGTCCAGGGGGCCAGTCGTTCTATGGCTACACCTTC

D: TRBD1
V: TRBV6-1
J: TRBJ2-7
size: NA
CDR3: CASRYRDRSLYEQYF
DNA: TGTGCCAGCAGGTACCGGGACAGGTCTCTCTACGAGCAGTACTTC

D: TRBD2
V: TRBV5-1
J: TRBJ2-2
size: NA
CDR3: CASSLSASGSGELFF
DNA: TGCGCCAGCAGCTTGTCCGCTAGCGGGTCCGGGGAGCTGTTTTTT

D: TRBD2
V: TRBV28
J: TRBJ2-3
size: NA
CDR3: CASNSGGAEDTQYF
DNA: TGTGCCAGCAATAGCGGGGGGGCCGAAGATACGCAGTATTTT

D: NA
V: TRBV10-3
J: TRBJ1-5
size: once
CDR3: CAISGGSNQPQHF
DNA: TGTGCCATCAGTGGAGGTAGCAATCAGCCCCAGCATTTT

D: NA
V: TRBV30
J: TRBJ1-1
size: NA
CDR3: CAWGSNEAFF
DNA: TGTGCCTGGGGCAGTAATGAAGCTTTCTTT

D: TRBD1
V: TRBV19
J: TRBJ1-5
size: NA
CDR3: CASRRQGAQPQHF
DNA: TGTGCCAGTAGAAGACAGGGGGCTCAGCCCCAGCATTTT

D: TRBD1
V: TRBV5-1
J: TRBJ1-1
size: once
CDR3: CASSDGQGGYTEAFF
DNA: TGCGCCAGCAGCGATGGACAGGGAGGTTACACTGAAGCTTTCTTT

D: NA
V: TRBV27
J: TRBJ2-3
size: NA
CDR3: CASSLRPRTDTQYF
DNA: TGTGCCAGCAGCCTGCGGCCCCGCACAGATACGCAGTATTTT

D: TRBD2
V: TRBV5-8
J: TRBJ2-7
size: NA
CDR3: CASSSGLAGWGEQYF
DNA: TGTGCCAGCAGCTCAGGACTAGCGGGATGGGGGGAGCAGTACTTC